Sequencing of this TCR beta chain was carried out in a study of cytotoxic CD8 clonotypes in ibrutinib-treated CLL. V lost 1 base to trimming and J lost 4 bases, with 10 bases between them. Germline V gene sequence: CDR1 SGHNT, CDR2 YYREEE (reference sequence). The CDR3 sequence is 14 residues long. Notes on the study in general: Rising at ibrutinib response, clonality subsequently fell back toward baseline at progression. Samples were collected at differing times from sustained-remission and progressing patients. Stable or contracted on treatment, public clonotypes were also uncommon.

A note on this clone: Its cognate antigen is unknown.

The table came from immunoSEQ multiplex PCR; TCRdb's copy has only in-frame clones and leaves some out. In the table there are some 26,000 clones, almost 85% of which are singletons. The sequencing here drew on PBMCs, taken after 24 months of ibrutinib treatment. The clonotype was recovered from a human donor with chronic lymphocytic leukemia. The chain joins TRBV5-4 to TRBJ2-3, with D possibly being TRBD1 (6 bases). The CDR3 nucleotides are TGTGCCAGCAGCTTGCGTGAGGGGGCAGATACGCAGTATTTT. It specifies CASSLREGADTQYF. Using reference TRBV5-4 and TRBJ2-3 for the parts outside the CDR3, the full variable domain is ETGVTQSPTHLIKTRGQQVTLRCSSQSGHNTVSWYQQALGQGPQFIFQYYREEENGRGNFPPRFSGLQFPNYSSELNVNALELDDSALYLCASSLREGADTQYFGPGTRLTVL.